The T cell receptor beta chain described here comes from a study of PD-1 blockade in mismatch repair-deficient tumors. Mismatch repair deficiency was confirmed in all patients, by PCR or immunohistochemistry. V dropped 7 bases and J dropped 0 bases, with 9 bases sitting between them. CDR3 length equals 14 residues. Germline-derived CDR1 and CDR2 are LNHDA and SQIVND (reference sequence). Regarding this clone: No antigen is known for it.

General study points: Tumor-resident clones, often undetectable pretreatment in blood, expanded then contracted after pembrolizumab.

Sequencing was performed with immunoSEQ multiplex PCR; in TCRdb, only in-frame clones are kept and a portion is missing. The sample lists roughly 120,000 clones; around nine tenths were seen once. The V gene is TRBV19, the J gene TRBJ2-2; D is uncertain. Sequencing was performed on peripheral blood, taken 72 weeks after starting pembrolizumab. This sequence originates from an adult with mismatch repair-deficient cancer. The CDR3 nucleotides are TGTGCCAGTATGAAGAATGCGAACACCGGGGAGCTGTTTTTT. Protein product: CASMKNANTGELFF.